This T cell receptor beta chain was identified in a study of blood T cell repertoires in COVID-19 (dated by TCRdb to 2018 to 2021). The study in broad terms: Samples from collaborators originated in the United States, Italy and Spain and spanned both the acute and convalescent phases of COVID-19. Samples were obtained from the ongoing ImmuneRACE study (first 160 participants) and from 950 to 1,500 subjects provided by 6 global collaborators. The prospective study material was composed of cDNA or gDNA derived from T cells, B-cell-depleted T cells, or PBMCs. A de-identified subject ID, COVID-19 status, age in years and sex were almost always included in the sample metadata. The repertoires were made available in a free public database intended to serve as a resource for research on the immune response to SARS-CoV-2. Where available, HLA class I and class II types were obtained from metadata supplied by the sample provider rather than from assay-based typing. Deeply sampled blood TCRbeta repertoires from subjects exposed to, actively infected with, or recovered from COVID-19 were included in the dataset.

On this clone: Its antigen is currently not known. Per-base quality was not reported, and no clone a single base away is much larger than it.

Participants in the prospective study were aged roughly 18 to 100 years, lived in about two dozen United States geographic areas, and enrolled through a virtual design. Cohort assignment in the prospective study relied on participant-reported clinical history from a screening survey and a study questionnaire. Recovered participants in ImmuneRACE Cohort 3 were defined by two consecutive negative NP/OP PCR tests, clearance by a healthcare professional, or resolution of symptoms. In the prospective study, whole blood, serum and a nasopharyngeal or oropharyngeal swab were collected from each participant by mobile phlebotomists. Over a roughly 2-month period, participants in the prospective study had the option of providing additional blood draws and questionnaires. Blood samples from the prospective study were shipped frozen or at room temperature prior to DNA extraction. CDR1 and CDR2, per the germline V gene, are SGHTA and FQGTGA. Including the terminal cysteine and phenylalanine, the CDR3 comprises 15 residues. The only DNA kept is the CDR3, 45 bases in frame from the first base. Between the V and J ends, shortened by 2 bases and 0 bases respectively, the junction contains 8 bases.

TCRbeta CDR3 regions were amplified from genomic DNA using the immunoSEQ Assay, a bias-controlled multiplex PCR. Turning to the authors' computational methods: Nucleated cell counts per sample were estimated from amplification of reference gene primers within the assay. Sequence reads were collapsed and filtered to measure the absolute abundance of every unique TCRbeta CDR3 rearrangement. For each sample, productive Simpson clonality was calculated by taking the square root of Simpson's diversity index across productive rearrangements. The table was pulled from immuneACCESS by TCRdb, which kept in-frame rearrangements only. Such tables lose some clones; where checked, under half of the loss comes from unresolved V genes, and the rest has no known cause. V and J calls plus clone size are reproduced from that table; the DNA served to infer D and trimming. The sample table contains approximately 160,000 clones; only one count was recorded for under 90% of them. The leading ten clones occupy roughly 8.6% of the sample.

Findings and caveats that apply to the study as a whole: The amount of clinical and demographic metadata varied by source and participant and was provided uncurated.

The receptor's source is a woman aged 45-65 years who had recovered from COVID-19. The sequencing input was PBMCs or T cells enriched from blood (not recorded which). This sequence uses TRBV7-3 and TRBJ2-1; D gene: possibly TRBD2, on 6 matching bases. The DNA sequence follows: TGTGCCAGCAGCTTAGGGACTGGCTCCTACAATGAGCAGTTCTTC. It translates to CASSLGTGSYNEQFF. The CDR3 plus the reference TRBV7-3 and TRBJ2-1 genes for the other parts give the full variable domain: GAGVSQTPSNKVTEKGKYVELRCDPISGHTALYWYRQSLGQGPEFLIYFQGTGAADDSGLPNDRFFAVRPEGSVSTLKIQRTERGDSAVYLCASSLGTGSYNEQFFGPGTRLTVL.